This paragraph reports one TCR beta chain. Its antigen is as yet unknown. Sorted T cells were CFSE-labeled and cultured 5 days with allogeneic regulatory or mature dendritic cells at 1:10. The table came from immunoSEQ multiplex PCR; TCRdb's copy has only in-frame clones and leaves some out. The profile shows roughly 4,200 clones, around 70% of them singletons. The data were taken from a study of regulatory dendritic cells for organ transplantation. As for the study in general: Monocytes received vitamin D3 on days 0 and 4, IL-10 on day 4.

V gave up 2 bases and J gave up 4 bases, with 12 bases separating them. CDR1 SEHNR and CDR2 FQNEAQ come from the germline V gene (reference sequence). The CDR3 length is 14 residues. Study observations and caveats: Naive CD4+ and CD8+ repertoires were highly diverse; memory CD8+ was most oligoclonal. Regulatory dendritic cells appeared to expand memory CD8+ clones less than mature ones.

The receptor's source is a human donor in good health. Sequencing was performed on memory CD8+ T cells from blood cultured with dendritic cells. Subset meaning: CD45RO+ memory T cells. The chain recombines TRBV7-9 with TRBJ2-7, with D perhaps matching TRBD2 (6 bases). CDR3 nucleotide sequence: TGTGCCAGCAGCTTACTACCGGGAGCATACGAGCAGTACTTC. The encoded protein is CASSLLPGAYEQYF.